This T cell receptor beta chain was retrieved from a study of T cell responses to AZD1222 COVID-19 vaccine. The protocol was immunoSEQ multiplex PCR, while the TCRdb copy is restricted to in-frame clones and leaves out a portion. The table has about 180,000 clones, roughly 93% seen once. The CDR3 is 16 residues long. Per the germline V gene, CDR1 is SGHRS and CDR2 is YFSETQ. V was trimmed by 0 bases and J by 7 bases, leaving 14 bases between them. Worth noting for this clone: The antigen is undetermined.

Points from the study as a whole: Donors were mostly white British, more females; clonal diversity possibly underestimated. Vaccine-associated CD4 TCRs spanned spike, dominant at 160-218 and 743-854. Nearly half of spike-specific TCRs reportedly go after variant regions that carry no mutations.

The sequence was obtained from an adult who received the MenACWY meningococcal vaccine as a control. Material: peripheral blood, obtained 28 days after the second dose of the MenACWY control vaccine. The rearrangement joins TRBV5-1 to TRBJ1-6; no reliable D call. CDR3 sequence: CASSLDRSNRNSPLHF. DNA for the CDR3: TGCGCCAGCAGCTTGGATCGAAGTAATCGAAATTCACCCCTCCACTTT.